This T cell receptor beta chain was documented in a study of cytomegalovirus exposure and HLA in healthy donors. Study conclusions and caveats: Presence/absence analysis assumed near-uniform sequencing depth across donors.

A multiplex PCR was run with 60 Vbeta primers and 13 Jbeta primers. Sequencing used immunoSEQ multiplex PCR; TCRdb keeps in-frame clones, though not all of them. The repertoire holds 85,000 to 120,000 clones, more than 60% seen once, with under 6.5% in the top ten. A word on this clone: What it recognizes is unknown.

Healthy individuals who donated bone marrow served as the donors. V lost 2 bases to trimming and J lost 7 bases, with 6 bases between them. The CDR3 is made up of 11 amino acids. CDR1 is MDHEN and CDR2 is SYDVKM in the germline V gene. The specimen sequenced was PBMCs. The receptor was derived from a woman aged 45-65 years in good health and CMV-seropositive. This sequence joins TRBV28 and TRBJ2-7; D unresolved. In DNA form, the CDR3 reads TGTGCCAGCAGTTTAAACCGGGAGCAGTACTTC. Translated, it gives CASSLNREQYF.